Listed here is a single T cell receptor beta chain. Its specificity is not known. The PCR contained 60 Vbeta and 13 Jbeta primers. TCRdb's table, derived via immunoSEQ multiplex PCR, lists solely in-frame clones and lacks some. This sample carries roughly 130,000 clones, over 75% of them seen once, and the ten largest clones take over 1.5%. The record originates from a study of cytomegalovirus exposure and HLA in healthy donors. Study-level findings and limits: Being productive about 87% or about 30% of the time was typical of most TCR beta V segments in an earlier analysis. Follow-up analysis later connected one missense variant in DCLRE1C with trimming of TCR beta V- and J-genes. In a later analysis, productive TCRs from donors in an Asian-associated ancestry cluster reportedly carried fewer N-insertions than the cohort mean. The authors listed approximately 160 TCR beta chains as cytomegalovirus-associated.

The ends lost 7 bases at V and 4 bases at J; junction bases unmatched: 1. The CDR3 has 13 amino acids. Germline V gives CDR1 SGHRS, CDR2 YFSETQ. V usage is TRBV5-1 and J usage is TRBJ2-7, with 14 positions matching TRBD2. Material: PBMCs. The TCR comes from a man aged 35 to 55 in good health and CMV-seronegative. This chain's CDR3 is CASGLAGGYEQYF. The CDR3 DNA is TGCGCCAGCGGACTAGCGGGGGGTTACGAGCAGTACTTC.